This entry lists 10 T cell receptor beta chains sequenced from one sample in a study of T cell responses to AZD1222 COVID-19 vaccine. The assay was immunoSEQ multiplex PCR, and TCRdb's table has in-frame clones only and misses some. The table shows over 120,000 clones, with roughly 88% occurring only once. The sample was peripheral blood, taken on day 0 of AZD1222 vaccination. The source is an adult in good health.

The chain joins TRBV7-2 to TRBJ2-7; D may match TRBD1 or TRBD2 (5 bases each). The CDR3 runs to 14 residues. Between the trimmed V and J ends, which lost 7 bases and 6 bases, there was a span of 19 bases. Looked up from germline, CDR1 is SGHTA and CDR2 is FQGNSA. The CDR3 spells CASTLHGAPFEQYF. The CDR3 nucleotides are TGTGCCAGCACCCTCCACGGGGCCCCCTTCGAGCAGTACTTC.

This clone has a handful of counts. Sequence at one end of the junction differs from germline and may be a read error. This sequence joins TRBV6-4 and TRBJ2-3, with 16 bases identical to TRBD2. Germline V CDR1 and CDR2: MRHNA, SNTAGT. This CDR3 contains 18 residues. In DNA, the CDR3 is TGTGCCCGCAGCGGACCGGGACTAGCGGGAGGGCGTCGGGATACGCAGTATTTT. Protein sequence: CARSGPGLAGGRRDTQYF.

This rearrangement joins TRBV7-6 to TRBJ2-1, with 7 nucleotides matching TRBD1. This CDR3 has 15 amino acids. V shed 6 bases, J shed 4 bases, and the junction held 9 bases outside the gene matches. CDR1 is SGHVS and CDR2 is FNYEAQ in the germline V gene. The CDR3 reads CASRFGQDPYNEQFF. CDR3 nucleotide sequence: TGTGCCAGCAGATTCGGACAGGACCCGTACAATGAGCAGTTCTTC.

This chain links TRBV5-8 with TRBJ1-2; no definite D call. Germline loops: CDR1 SGHTS, CDR2 YDEGEE. The ends were cut back, 1 base at V and 2 bases at J, with 12 bases in the middle. The CDR3 length is 15 residues. The CDR3 DNA reads TGTGCCAGCAGCTTGTATCTGGAAAAGAACTATGGCTACACCTTC. Translating it yields CASSLYLEKNYGYTF.

The V gene is TRBV6-6, the J gene TRBJ1-2; D is undetermined. V lost 6 bases and J 0 bases, leaving 8 bases between the germline ends. Per the germline V gene, CDR1 is MNHNY and CDR2 is SVGAGI (reference sequence). The CDR3 sequence is 13 residues long. CDR3 nucleotides: TGTGCCAGCAGGATTGGAGCTAACTATGGCTACACCTTC. This translates into CASRIGANYGYTF.

This rearrangement joins TRBV5-4 to TRBJ1-2; D ambiguous. Per the germline V gene, CDR1 is SGHNT and CDR2 is YYREEE (reference sequence). V was clipped by 3 bases and J by 5 bases, with 11 bases between them. The CDR3 has 13 residues. The CDR3 DNA follows: TGTGCCAGCAGCTCAAGTGGCGGGTATGGCTACACCTTC. Amino acid sequence: CASSSSGGYGYTF.

The chain recombines TRBV30 with TRBJ2-5; D possibly corresponds to TRBD1 (6 bases). The germline V gene encodes CDR1 GTSNPN and CDR2 SVGIG (reference sequence). The V end lost 5 bases, the J end lost 4 bases, and 14 bases lay between the germline ends. CDR3 size: 13 residues. This CDR3 is CAWQQGPGETQYF. In DNA form, the CDR3 reads TGTGCCTGGCAACAGGGACCGGGAGAGACCCAGTACTTC. The full variable domain, completed using reference TRBV30 and TRBJ2-5, is SQTIHQWPATLVQPVGSPLSLECTVEGTSNPNLYWYRQAAGRGLQLLFYSVGIGQISSEVPQNLSASRPQDRQFILSSKKLLLSDSGFYLCAWQQGPGETQYFGPGTRLLVL.

This clone was seen only a few times. CDR3 DNA: TGCCGCGCAATTGGGACGAACTATTGGAATCAGCCCCAGCATTTT. Translating gives CRAIGTNYWNQPQHF. The chain combines TRBV5-1 with TRBJ1-5; TRBD1 is a possible D gene (5 bases). Germline assignment: CDR1 SGHRS and CDR2 YFSETQ. The CDR3 loop spans 15 amino acids. Full variable domain (remainder filled in from reference TRBV5-1 and TRBJ1-5): KAGVTQTPRYLIKTRGQQVTLSCSPISGHRSVSWYQQTPGQGLQFLFEYFSETQRNKGNFPGRFSGRQFSNSRSEMNVSTLELGDSALYLCRAIGTNYWNQPQHFGDGTRLSIL.

J is TRBJ2-3 and V is TRBV5-8; the D is unclear. Germline-derived CDR1 and CDR2 are SGHTS and YDEGEE. V lost 7 bases and J 6 bases, leaving 15 bases between the germline ends. The CDR3 length is 13 residues. The CDR3 DNA reads as TGTGCCAGCCCAGTATCCGGCTTCGATACGCAGTATTTT. Translation: CASPVSGFDTQYF.

This chain joins TRBV25-1 and TRBJ2-7; possible D gene TRBD1, 6 bases. Trimming removed 8 bases at V and 4 bases at J, with 9 bases between. Germline CDR1 MGHDK, CDR2 SYGVNS. The CDR3 sequence is 11 residues long. The CDR3 is CASRRGYEQYF. The CDR3 nucleotides read TGTGCCAGCCGCAGGGGTTACGAGCAGTACTTC.